One sample yielded the 21 T cell receptor beta chains listed below, sequenced in a study of control samples from healthy donors and cancer patients. Using immunoSEQ multiplex PCR, the repertoire was profiled, and TCRdb retains in-frame clones only, with some absent. The data hold approximately 94,000 clones, with approximately 86% observed a single time. The sample was blood. All receptors derive from a woman between 50 and 59 years old in good health.

This clone was recorded only once. This chain uses TRBV7-6 with TRBJ2-2, with a tentative D call TRBD2 (6 bases). Germline V gene sequence: CDR1 SGHVS, CDR2 FNYEAQ. The CDR3 has 16 residues. Deletions cut 5 bases from V and 8 bases from J, with 21 bases between. The CDR3 spells CASSVSRGKKSGELFF. The CDR3 bases are TGTGCCAGCAGCGTCAGTCGGGGGAAGAAGTCTGGGGAGCTGTTTTTT.

The chain employs TRBV5-1 and TRBJ2-7; D gene ambiguous. Germline CDR1 is SGHRS and CDR2 is YFSETQ. The CDR3 runs to 12 residues. Trimming took 3 bases from V and 1 from J, leaving 5 bases between them. CDR3 in amino acids: CASSSESYEQYF. DNA of the CDR3: TGCGCCAGCAGCTCAGAATCCTACGAGCAGTACTTC.

The chain carries TRBV5-1 and TRBJ1-2, with D possibly TRBD1 on 5 matching bases. V lost 3 bases to trimming and J lost 4 bases, with 13 bases between them. The CDR3 is 14 residues long. The germline V gene encodes CDR1 SGHRS and CDR2 YFSETQ. The CDR3 protein is CASSWGTEPYGYTF. The CDR3 DNA reads as TGCGCCAGCAGCTGGGGGACTGAGCCCTATGGCTACACCTTC.

The V gene is TRBV19, the J gene TRBJ1-4; D remains unclear. The CDR3 loop spans 13 amino acids. The germline CDR1 and CDR2 sequences are LNHDA and SQIVND (reference sequence). V lost 8 bases, J lost 8 bases, and 15 bases lay in between. As DNA, the CDR3 is TGTGCCAGTTCTGATACGGCTGGGGAAAAACTGTTTTTT. Translated: CASSDTAGEKLFF.

DNA for the CDR3: TGTGCCAGCAGTTATTTACAGGGATCTGGCTACACCTTC. Protein sequence: CASSYLQGSGYTF. The rearrangement links TRBV6-2 or TRBV6-3 to TRBJ1-2; D possibly corresponds to TRBD1 (6 bases). The CDR3 runs to 13 residues. CDR1 and CDR2 (germline): MNHEY, SVGEGT. The germline V and J ends were trimmed by 3 bases and 7 bases, with 12 bases remaining between them.

The rearrangement links TRBV6-5 to TRBJ2-2, with 8 bases matching TRBD2. Germline lookup yields CDR1 MNHEY and CDR2 SVGAGI. The CDR3 extends over 15 amino acids. V trimming: 8 bases; J trimming: 7 bases; junction bases outside the gene matches: 12. The CDR3 nucleotides read TGTGCCAGCGGAAGGGGCGGGAGGTGGGGCGGGGAGCTGTTTTTT. Residues: CASGRGGRWGGELFF.

The chain has TRBV10-2 and TRBJ1-3, with 9 bases matching TRBD1. Germline lookup yields CDR1 WSHSY and CDR2 SAAADI. The CDR3 runs 16 residues. V shed 5 bases, J shed 0 bases, and the junction held 5 bases outside the gene matches. The CDR3 here is CASSYGTGNSGNTIYF. The CDR3 nucleotides read TGCGCCAGCAGTTATGGGACAGGGAACTCTGGAAACACCATATATTTT.

This clone showed up just once. The chain employs TRBV5-1 and TRBJ2-7, with D unresolved. This CDR3 spans 12 amino acids. CDR1 and CDR2 from the germline V gene are SGHRS and YFSETQ. V lost 3 bases and J 4 bases, leaving 8 bases between the germline ends. In DNA form, the CDR3 reads TGCGCCAGCAGCTCCGAGACGTACGAGCAGTACTTC. This gives the protein CASSSETYEQYF.

V and J are TRBV19 and TRBJ1-1; the D is unclear. This CDR3 is 14 amino acids long. Deletions cut 3 bases from V and 0 bases from J, with 8 bases between. In germline, CDR1 is LNHDA, CDR2 SQIVND (reference sequence). The CDR3 sequence: CASSILGMNTEAFF. CDR3 sequence (DNA): TGTGCCAGTAGTATTTTAGGAATGAACACTGAAGCTTTCTTT.

The chain links TRBV19 to TRBJ2-1, with 8 bases that match TRBD2. V lost 0 bases to trimming and J lost 7 bases; unmatched junction nucleotides: 5. Per germline, CDR1 LNHDA and CDR2 SQIVND (reference sequence). The CDR3 has 15 amino acids. DNA for the CDR3: TGTGCCAGTAGTATAGAGGCCGGGGGGGTTAATGAGCAGTTCTTC. Residues: CASSIEAGGVNEQFF.

The chain uses TRBV7-2 and TRBJ2-3, with 8 bases fitting TRBD2. Looked up from germline, CDR1 is SGHTA and CDR2 is FQGNSA. The CDR3 has 18 amino acids. V lost 0 bases and J lost 2; bases outside the gene matches: 10. The CDR3 sequence is CASSLAGLAGDYTDTQYF. Written as DNA, the CDR3 is TGTGCCAGCAGCTTAGCAGGGCTAGCGGGTGATTACACAGATACGCAGTATTTT.

This rearrangement joins TRBV4-3 to TRBJ1-2; TRBD1 aligns across 7 bases. J lost 0 bases, V lost 4 bases, and 11 bases had no gene match. Germline V lookup: CDR1 LGHNA, CDR2 YSLEER. The CDR3 has 17 amino acids. Here the CDR3 DNA reads TGCGCCAGCAGCCGGGAACCCGACAGGGCAGCTAACTATGGCTACACCTTC. Protein product: CASSREPDRAANYGYTF.

J is TRBJ2-7 and V is TRBV7-2, with TRBD2 identical over 13 bases. V shed 5 bases, J shed 5 bases, and the junction held 9 bases outside the gene matches. The CDR3 consists of 16 residues. Germline CDR1 SGHTA, CDR2 FQGNSA. CDR3: CASSTGLAGVFHEQYF. CDR3 DNA sequence: TGTGCCAGCAGCACTGGACTAGCGGGAGTCTTCCACGAGCAGTACTTC. The variable domain in full, completed from reference TRBV7-2 and TRBJ2-7, reads GAGVSQSPSNKVTEKGKDVELRCDPISGHTALYWYRQSLGQGLEFLIYFQGNSAPDKSGLPSDRFSAERTGGSVSTLTIQRTQQEDSAVYLCASSTGLAGVFHEQYFGPGTRLTVT.

In its sample, this clone was seen a few times. In DNA form, the CDR3 reads TGTGCCAGCAGCTTAAAGGCAGGGGGTAATTCACCCCTCCACTTT. Translated, it gives CASSLKAGGNSPLHF. This rearrangement joins TRBV7-2 to TRBJ1-6, with 7 bases identical to TRBD1. This CDR3 spans 15 amino acids. Germline CDR1 and CDR2: SGHTA and FQGNSA. The ends lost 2 bases at V and 6 bases at J; junction bases unmatched: 4.

V is TRBV24-1 and J is TRBJ1-1, with 9 positions matching TRBD1. The germline gives CDR1 KGHDR, CDR2 SFDVKD. CDR3 length equals 15 residues. V dropped 1 base and J dropped 4; count of bases not matched to a gene: 3. DNA for the CDR3: TGTGCCACCAGTGATTTTGGGACAGGGACCACTGAAGCTTTCTTT. This sequence encodes CATSDFGTGTTEAFF.

The chain recombines TRBV7-2 with TRBJ2-2; 7 bases fit TRBD2. With 5 bases clipped from V and 8 bases from J, the junction kept 11 bases outside the gene matches. This CDR3 has 15 amino acids. The V gene's germline CDR1 is SGHTA and CDR2 FQGNSA. CDR3 in amino acids: CASSQKGRARGELFF. For the CDR3, the DNA is TGTGCCAGCAGCCAAAAGGGGAGGGCGAGGGGGGAGCTGTTTTTT.

This chain joins TRBV7-2 and TRBJ2-3; 9 bases map to TRBD2. Per the germline V gene, CDR1 is SGHTA and CDR2 is FQGNSA. Losses at the gene ends were 5 bases for V and 3 bases for J; bases not matched to a gene: 3. This CDR3 has 14 amino acids. CDR3 amino acids: CASSSGGSTDTQYF. CDR3 in DNA: TGTGCCAGCAGCAGCGGGGGGTCGACAGATACGCAGTATTTT. The entire variable domain, with the rest obtained from reference TRBV7-2 and TRBJ2-3, is as follows: GAGVSQSPSNKVTEKGKDVELRCDPISGHTALYWYRQSLGQGLEFLIYFQGNSAPDKSGLPSDRFSAERTGGSVSTLTIQRTQQEDSAVYLCASSSGGSTDTQYFGPGTRLTVL.

This rearrangement joins TRBV14 to TRBJ2-7; D may be TRBD1 or TRBD2 (5 bases each). In germline, CDR1 is SGHDN, CDR2 FVKESK. V lost 4 bases and J lost 2, with 15 bases in between. The length of the CDR3 is 15 residues. CDR3 in DNA: TGTGCCAGCAGCCCCCTCGGGACGCCTACCTACGAGCAGTACTTC. Its translation: CASSPLGTPTYEQYF.

The chain uses TRBV29-1 and TRBJ2-3; TRBD2 aligns across 8 bases. V lost 4 bases to trimming and J lost 2 bases; unmatched junction nucleotides: 5. Germline CDR1 is SQVTM and CDR2 is ANQGSEA. CDR3 length: 14 amino acids. CDR3 sequence reads: CSVGASGSTDTQYF. The CDR3 DNA is TGCAGCGTTGGTGCTAGCGGGTCCACAGATACGCAGTATTTT.

As DNA, the CDR3 is TGTGCCAGCAGTCGAACTAGCGGAAACTCCTACGAGCAGTACTTC. It codes for CASSRTSGNSYEQYF. V usage is TRBV7-2 and J usage is TRBJ2-7; 8 nucleotides align to TRBD2. J lost 0 bases, V lost 6 bases, and 7 bases had no gene match. This CDR3 has 15 amino acids. The germline V gene has CDR1 SGHTA and CDR2 FQGNSA. The variable domain in full, completed from reference TRBV7-2 and TRBJ2-7, reads GAGVSQSPSNKVTEKGKDVELRCDPISGHTALYWYRQSLGQGLEFLIYFQGNSAPDKSGLPSDRFSAERTGGSVSTLTIQRTQQEDSAVYLCASSRTSGNSYEQYFGPGTRLTVT.

The count of this clone is one. The genes are TRBV4-2 and TRBJ2-3, with D hard to call. This CDR3 region has 16 residues. V was shortened by 0 bases and J by 6 bases, with 16 bases between the two germline ends. The germline V gene has CDR1 LGHNA and CDR2 YNFKEQ. The CDR3 sequence is CASSQDVTRPGDTQYF. CDR3 nucleotide sequence: TGTGCCAGCAGCCAAGATGTCACAAGGCCCGGGGATACGCAGTATTTT.